Here is one T cell receptor (beta chain) with its context. Its target is unknown. V gave up 6 bases and J gave up 2 bases; unmatched junction bases: 6. Germline assignment: CDR1 LNHDA and CDR2 SQIVND (reference sequence). The CDR3 extends over 17 amino acids. This specimen belongs to a study of cytomegalovirus exposure and HLA in healthy donors. PCR was performed using 60 Vbeta and 13 Jbeta primers. Some clones are missing from TCRdb's copy, which holds only in-frame ones; the method was immunoSEQ multiplex PCR. Among approximately 220,000 clones listed, approximately 82% were seen once. The study's findings and limits: A later analysis appeared to link common viral pathogens to several of the most significant clusters. Reports showed the classifier diagnosing cytomegalovirus status with high specificity and sensitivity. The study put 150 to 200 TCR beta chains on its list as cytomegalovirus-associated. Previous analysis showed most TCR beta V segments were productive about 90% or about 30% of the time.

The chain joins TRBV19 to TRBJ2-3, with 15 bases lining up with TRBD2. Sequencing was performed on PBMCs. The sequence came from a man younger than 35 in good health and CMV-seronegative. This CDR3 reads CASSGGTSGRLTDTQYF. CDR3 sequence (DNA): TGTGCCAGTAGCGGGGGGACTAGCGGGAGGCTCACAGATACGCAGTATTTT.